Listed below are T cell receptor beta chains from one sample, sequenced in a study of blood T cell repertoires in COVID-19. Assay used: immunoSEQ multiplex PCR; TCRdb lists only in-frame clones, some missing. The profile covers about 120,000 clones, with nearly 90% appearing a single time and 3.8% taken by the ten largest. Specimen: peripheral blood. The receptors here all came from a woman aged 55-69 years with COVID-19, enrolled during active disease. The CDR3 runs from the conserved cysteine through the conserved F or W. A D gene is named only where the DNA matches it firmly. For some rows the clone size is stated as once, few or many, or as a class when expanded; others skip it.

j_call | v_call | d_call | clone_size | cdr3_aa | cdr3_nt
TRBJ2-5 | TRBV28 | . | . | CASSDRGIETQYF | TGTGCCAGCAGCGACCGGGGGATAGAGACCCAGTACTTC
TRBJ2-1 | TRBV7-3 | TRBD1 | . | CASSPMGDSPYNEQFF | TGTGCCAGCAGCCCTATGGGGGACAGCCCCTACAATGAGCAGTTCTTC
TRBJ2-5 | TRBV7-6 | TRBD2 | . | CASSVGVLAGAQETQYF | TGTGCCAGCAGCGTTGGGGTTCTAGCGGGGGCCCAAGAGACCCAGTACTTC
TRBJ2-4 | TRBV7-2 | TRBD2 | . | CASSEYSGGPNIQYF | TGTGCCAGCAGCGAATATAGCGGGGGACCAAACATTCAGTACTTC
TRBJ2-1 | TRBV12-5 | . | . | CASGLGSGRPFFF | TGTGCTAGTGGTTTGGGATCCGGGAGACCCTTTTTCTTC
TRBJ2-2 | TRBV7-2 | TRBD1 | . | CASSFTGQGAFGGELFF | TGTGCCAGCAGCTTTACGGGACAGGGGGCGTTTGGCGGGGAGCTGTTTTTT
TRBJ2-2 | TRBV10-3 | TRBD1 | . | CAITGQGGNTGELFF | TGTGCCATCACAGGACAGGGGGGGAACACCGGGGAGCTGTTTTTT
TRBJ2-1 | TRBV12-3/TRBV12-4 | TRBD1 | . | CASSGQVHNEQFF | TGTGCCAGCAGTGGACAGGTACACAATGAGCAGTTCTTC
TRBJ1-4 | TRBV18 | . | . | CASSPGVNEKLFF | TGTGCCAGCTCCCCGGGAGTTAATGAAAAACTGTTTTTT
TRBJ1-2 | TRBV7-3 | TRBD1 | . | CASSPRDSLDYGYTF | TGTGCCAGCAGCCCCAGGGACAGTTTAGACTATGGCTACACCTTC
TRBJ2-3 | TRBV4-2 | TRBD2 | . | CASSQALRWGGGASTDTQYF | TGTGCCAGCAGCCAAGCCCTAAGGTGGGGCGGGGGGGCCAGCACAGATACGCAGTATTTT
TRBJ2-2 | TRBV18 | TRBD1 | . | CASSPRTGETGELFF | TGTGCCAGCTCACCACGGACAGGGGAGACCGGGGAGCTGTTTTTT
TRBJ2-3 | TRBV4-3 | TRBD2 | . | CASSQVLAGTDTQYF | TGCGCCAGCAGCCAAGTACTAGCGGGCACAGATACGCAGTATTTT
TRBJ2-1 | TRBV7-2 | . | once | CASSLAGGPKDEQFF | TGTGCCAGCAGCTTAGCGGGGGGGCCGAAGGATGAGCAGTTCTTC
TRBJ1-2 | TRBV7-2 | TRBD1 | . | CASSPTTGDTGYTF | TGTGCCAGCAGCCCAACGACAGGGGATACTGGCTACACCTTC
TRBJ1-5 | TRBV19 | TRBD1 | . | CASSAGTESNQPQHF | TGTGCCAGTAGTGCCGGGACAGAGAGCAATCAGCCCCAGCATTTT
TRBJ2-6 | TRBV7-2 | TRBD2 | . | CASSASSGGAPGANVLTF | TGTGCCAGCAGCGCCTCTAGCGGGGGGGCCCCTGGGGCCAACGTCCTGACTTTC
TRBJ1-5 | TRBV5-5 | . | . | CASSPSAGINQPQHF | TGTGCCAGCAGCCCGAGCGCGGGGATCAATCAGCCCCAGCATTTT
TRBJ1-5 | TRBV10-3 | . | . | CAIRGGPSNQPQHF | TGTGCCATTAGGGGAGGGCCTAGCAATCAGCCCCAGCATTTT
TRBJ1-4 | TRBV19 | . | once | CASHRVSGATNEKLFF | TGTGCCAGCCACAGGGTTTCCGGTGCAACTAATGAAAAACTGTTTTTT
TRBJ2-7 | TRBV6-2/TRBV6-3 | TRBD1 | . | CASSRVAGGYEQYF | TGTGCCAGCAGTCGTGTGGCAGGGGGATACGAGCAGTACTTC
TRBJ1-1 | TRBV19 | . | . | CASKRNTEAFF | TGTGCCAGTAAGCGCAACACTGAAGCTTTCTTT
TRBJ2-6 | TRBV6-6 | . | . | CASSPDAIGANVLTF | TGTGCCAGCAGTCCTGATGCGATCGGGGCCAACGTCCTGACTTTC
TRBJ2-2 | TRBV3-1/TRBV3-2 | . | . | CASSLHGGQENTGELFF | TGTGCCAGCAGCCTTCACGGTGGGCAGGAGAACACCGGGGAGCTGTTTTTT
TRBJ1-2 | TRBV4-2 | TRBD1 | . | CASSQEETGGWGYTF | TGTGCCAGCAGCCAAGAGGAGACAGGGGGCTGGGGCTACACCTTC
TRBJ1-2 | TRBV2 | TRBD1 | . | CARRGTEHNYGYTF | TGTGCCAGGAGGGGGACAGAACATAACTATGGCTACACCTTC
TRBJ1-3 | TRBV10-3 | . | . | CAIRPEIVGNTIYF | TGTGCCATCAGACCCGAGATTGTTGGAAACACCATATATTTT
TRBJ2-7 | TRBV7-3 | . | . | CASRSGEEQYF | TGTGCCAGCAGGTCCGGAGAGGAGCAGTACTTC